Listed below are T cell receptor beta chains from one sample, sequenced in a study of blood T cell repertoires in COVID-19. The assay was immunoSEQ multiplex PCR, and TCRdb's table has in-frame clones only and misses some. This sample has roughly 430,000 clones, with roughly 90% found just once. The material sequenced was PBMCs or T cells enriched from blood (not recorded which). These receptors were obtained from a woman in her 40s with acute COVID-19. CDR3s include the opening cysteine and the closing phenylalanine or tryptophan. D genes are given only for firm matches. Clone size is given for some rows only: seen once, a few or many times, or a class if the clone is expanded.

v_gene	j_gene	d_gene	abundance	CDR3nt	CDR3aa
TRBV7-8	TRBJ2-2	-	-	TGTGCCAGCAGACCAGAACAAATGAACACCGGGGAGCTGTTTTTT	CASRPEQMNTGELFF
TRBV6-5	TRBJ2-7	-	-	TGTGCCAGCAGCAAGGACAGTGCCCTGTCCTACGAGCAGTACTTC	CASSKDSALSYEQYF
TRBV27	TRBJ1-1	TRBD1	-	TGTGCCAGCAGTCCCTACCGGGACAGGGTGAACACTGAAGCTTTCTTT	CASSPYRDRVNTEAFF
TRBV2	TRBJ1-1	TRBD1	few	TGTGCCAGCAGTGACCCTACAGGGGGGAACACTGAAGCTTTCTTT	CASSDPTGGNTEAFF
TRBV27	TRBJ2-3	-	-	TGTGCCAGCAGTTCTGCCAGGTACCAGGGGACAGATACGCAGTATTTT	CASSSARYQGTDTQYF
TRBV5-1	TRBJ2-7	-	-	TGCGCCAGCAGCCACGGCGGCTCCTACGAGCAGTACTTC	CASSHGGSYEQYF
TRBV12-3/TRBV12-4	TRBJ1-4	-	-	TGTGCCAGCAGTTTACGGGAGGGGGAAAAACTGTTTTTT	CASSLREGEKLFF
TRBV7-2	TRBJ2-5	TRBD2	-	TGTGCCAGCAGCTTAATTTCTAGCGGGGACCAAGAGACCCAGTACTTC	CASSLISSGDQETQYF
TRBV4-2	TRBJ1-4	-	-	TGTGCCACAACCGGGACAACGAGTGAAAAACTGTTTTTT	CATTGTTSEKLFF
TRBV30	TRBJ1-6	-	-	TGTGCCTGGAGAGTCAGGGATAATTCACCCCTCCACTTT	CAWRVRDNSPLHF
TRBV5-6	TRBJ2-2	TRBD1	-	TGTGCCAGCAGGGTGACAGGGAGTTCCGCCGGGGAGCTGTTTTTT	CASRVTGSSAGELFF
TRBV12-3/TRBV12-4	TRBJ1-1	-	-	TGTGCCAGCAGCACGAGCATGAACACTGAAGCTTTCTTT	CASSTSMNTEAFF
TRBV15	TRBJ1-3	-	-	TGTGCCACCAGCAGAAACGCGGGACGGGGCTCTGGAAACACCATATATTTT	CATSRNAGRGSGNTIYF
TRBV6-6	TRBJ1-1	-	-	TGTGCCAGCAGTCTTCCGACAGGTGAAGCTTTCTTT	CASSLPTGEAFF
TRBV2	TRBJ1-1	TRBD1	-	TGTGCCAGCAGGATGGGACAGGGTTCGTACAGTGAAGCTTTCTTT	CASRMGQGSYSEAFF
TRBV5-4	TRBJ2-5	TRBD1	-	TGTGCCAGCAGCTTAGGGACAGGGCCTTTAGCAGAGACCCAGTACTTC	CASSLGTGPLAETQYF
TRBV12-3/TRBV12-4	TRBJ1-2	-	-	TGTGCCAGCAGTTTATTGTATAACTATGGCTACACCTTC	CASSLLYNYGYTF
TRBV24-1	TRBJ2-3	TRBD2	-	TGTGCCACCAGTGTAACGGGGGGTCGCACAGATACGCAGTATTTT	CATSVTGGRTDTQYF
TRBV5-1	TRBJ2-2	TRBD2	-	TGCGCCAGCAGCTTGGATCTAGCGGGGTCCGGGGAGCTGTTTTTT	CASSLDLAGSGELFF
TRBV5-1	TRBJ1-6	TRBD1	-	TGCGCCAGCAGCTGGGGACAGGCGCATTATTCACCCCTCCACTTT	CASSWGQAHYSPLHF
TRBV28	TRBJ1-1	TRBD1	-	TGTGCCAGCAGTTCGGACAGGTCGAACACTGAAGCTTTCTTT	CASSSDRSNTEAFF
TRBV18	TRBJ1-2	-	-	TGTGCCAGCTCACCAGAAGGGGTGAGCTATGGCTACACCTTC	CASSPEGVSYGYTF
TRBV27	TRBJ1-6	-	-	TGTGCCAGCCGTCGGTTGGGCAGCTTCTATAATTCACCCCTCCACTTT	CASRRLGSFYNSPLHF
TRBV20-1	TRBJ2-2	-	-	TGCAGTGCTAGTCTGAACACCGGGGAGCTGTTTTTT	CSASLNTGELFF
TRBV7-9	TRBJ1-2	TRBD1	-	TGTGCCAGCAGCTTACCCTCGCCCGGGACAGGGGACTATGGCTACACCTTC	CASSLPSPGTGDYGYTF
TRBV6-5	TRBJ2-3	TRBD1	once	TGTGCCAGCAGTTACTTGACAGGGGGCACAGATACGCAGTATTTT	CASSYLTGGTDTQYF
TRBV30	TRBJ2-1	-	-	TGTGCCTGGTCTCCCGGAGGTTTTATGAATGAGCAGTTCTTC	CAWSPGGFMNEQFF
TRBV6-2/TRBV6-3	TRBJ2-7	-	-	TGTGCCAGCAGTAATCCTCCTCTCGAGCAGTACTTC	CASSNPPLEQYF
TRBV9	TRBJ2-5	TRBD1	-	TGTGCCAGCAGCCCTTTACAGGGGGAGACCCAGTACTTC	CASSPLQGETQYF
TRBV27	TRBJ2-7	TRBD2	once	TGTGCCAGCAGTGACAGCGGGGGCTACGAGCAGTACTTC	CASSDSGGYEQYF
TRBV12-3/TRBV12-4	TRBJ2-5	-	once	TGTGCCAGCAGTCCCCTCCGGGAGACCCAGTACTTC	CASSPLRETQYF
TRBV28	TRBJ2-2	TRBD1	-	TGTGCCAGCAGTGCGACAGGGGGCGTTATCGGGGAGCTGTTTTTT	CASSATGGVIGELFF
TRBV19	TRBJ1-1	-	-	TGTGCCAGTAGTATGGCGGGGTACACTGAAGCTTTCTTT	CASSMAGYTEAFF
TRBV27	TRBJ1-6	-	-	TGTGCCAGCAGTTTAACCCCAGGGGCAGAGAATTCACCCCTCCACTTT	CASSLTPGAENSPLHF
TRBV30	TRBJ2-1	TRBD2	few	TGTGCCTGGAGTATCCGAGCGGCGGGGGGGTGGTACAATGAGCAGTTCTTC	CAWSIRAAGGWYNEQFF
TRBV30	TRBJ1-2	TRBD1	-	TGTGCCTGGAGAGCGACGGGACAGGGGGGCTACACCTTC	CAWRATGQGGYTF
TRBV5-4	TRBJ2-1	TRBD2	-	TGTGCCAGCAGCTTGACTAGCGGGCCCTCCTACAATGAGCAGTTCTTC	CASSLTSGPSYNEQFF
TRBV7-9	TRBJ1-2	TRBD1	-	TGTGCCAGCAGCCTACCAAACAGGGGGCAAGGCTACACCTTC	CASSLPNRGQGYTF
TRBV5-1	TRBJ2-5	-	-	TGCGCCAGCAGCTTGGAGGGGCTCAGTCGTCAAGAGACCCAGTACTTC	CASSLEGLSRQETQYF
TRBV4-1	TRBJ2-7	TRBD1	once	TGCGCCAGCAGCCAAGAGGACAGGGGGCATCGAGAGCAGTACTTC	CASSQEDRGHREQYF
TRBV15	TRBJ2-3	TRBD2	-	TGTGCCACCAACAGGGGACTAGCCGGACTCACAGATACGCAGTATTTT	CATNRGLAGLTDTQYF
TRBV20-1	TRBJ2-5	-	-	TGCAGTGCTAGTTGGGGGCTGGAGACCCAGTACTTC	CSASWGLETQYF
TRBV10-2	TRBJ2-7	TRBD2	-	TGCGCCAGCAGTGGCCCTAGCGGGGGTTACGAGCAGTACTTC	CASSGPSGGYEQYF
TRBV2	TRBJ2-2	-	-	TGTGCCAGCAGCGAGGCTTACGCGGGAACCGGGGAGCTGTTTTTT	CASSEAYAGTGELFF
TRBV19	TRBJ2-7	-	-	TGTGCCAGTAGTTCCCGGCAGGGATCCTCCTACGAGCAGTACTTC	CASSSRQGSSYEQYF
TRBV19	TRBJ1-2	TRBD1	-	TGTGCCAGTAGTATAGATCCGAGGGACAGGGTTAAAGTTAATGGCTACACCTTC	CASSIDPRDRVKVNGYTF
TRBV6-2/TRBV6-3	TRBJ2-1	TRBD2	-	TGTGCCAGCAGTCCGTACACGGGGGGTCAACCGAGCTCCTACAATGAGCAGTTCTTC	CASSPYTGGQPSSYNEQFF
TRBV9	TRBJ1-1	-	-	TGTGCCAGCAGCGAGATACAGGTGGACACTGAAGCTTTCTTT	CASSEIQVDTEAFF
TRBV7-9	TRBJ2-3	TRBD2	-	TGTGCCAGCAGCTTTAGCGGGGGGTCCACAGATACGCAGTATTTT	CASSFSGGSTDTQYF
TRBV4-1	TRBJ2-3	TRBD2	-	TGCGCCAGCAGCCACCTACCGCCTAGCGGGGGGGCAGATACGCAGTATTTT	CASSHLPPSGGADTQYF
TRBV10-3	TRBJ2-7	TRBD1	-	TGTGCCATCAGCCCATCCGGGACAGGGGCCCGCGAGCAGTACTTC	CAISPSGTGAREQYF